What follows are 22 T cell receptor beta chains derived from one specimen sequenced in a study of OX40 agonist ivuxolimab in advanced cancers. Here immunoSEQ multiplex PCR was the method, and the copy in TCRdb shows in-frame clones only, minus some. The sample lists around 40,000 clones; roughly 82% were seen once. Sequencing used CD4+ or CD8+ T cells sorted from blood, obtained in a trial of the OX40 agonist ivuxolimab. The receptor source for this set is an adult with an advanced solid tumor such as melanoma, head and neck, liver or kidney cancer.

The rearrangement joins TRBV12-2 to TRBJ2-4. TRBV12-2 is described as a pseudogene. The CDR3 runs 13 residues. CDR3 sequence (DNA): TGTGCAAGTCGCTTAGCAGGCGTGGACATTCAGTACTTC. Its protein product is CASRLAGVDIQYF.

The chain employs TRBV4-2 and TRBJ2-7, with D possibly matching TRBD2 (6 bases). The CDR3 covers 14 residues. The germline CDR1 and CDR2 sequences are LGHNA and YNFKEQ. V was cut by 1 base and J by 4 bases, with 11 bases left in between. In nucleotides, the CDR3 is TGTGCCAGCAGCCAAGGGGAAGGGAGGTACGAGCAGTACTTC. Its protein product is CASSQGEGRYEQYF.

This clone has a single count. The chain couples TRBV2 to TRBJ2-1; weak D call: TRBD1 (5 bases). There are 14 residues in the CDR3. The V end lost 4 bases, the J end lost 2 bases, and 9 bases lay between the germline ends. Germline V gene sequence: CDR1 SNHLY, CDR2 FYNNEI. The chain's CDR3 is CASSAGFTYNEQFF. In nucleotides, the CDR3 is TGTGCCAGCAGTGCAGGGTTTACCTACAATGAGCAGTTCTTC.

This clone was detected once. The chain links TRBV5-1 to TRBJ1-5, with a tentative D call TRBD1 (6 bases). The CDR3 consists of 16 residues. Germline assignment: CDR1 SGHRS and CDR2 YFSETQ. V gave up 0 bases and J gave up 4 bases, with 14 bases separating them. The CDR3 region has the DNA TGCGCCAGCAGCTTGGTCGAGGGACACGCAAATCAGCCCCAGCATTTT. Protein product: CASSLVEGHANQPQHF.

This chain joins TRBV4-2 and TRBJ2-7; D gene uncertain. The CDR3 is 17 residues long. V dropped 0 bases and J dropped 2 bases, with 17 bases sitting between them. Germline V gives CDR1 LGHNA, CDR2 YNFKEQ. The CDR3, as DNA: TGTGCCAGCAGCCAAGAGTGGGCTAGTGAAACCGCCTACGAGCAGTACTTC. Translating gives CASSQEWASETAYEQYF.

This chain joins TRBV27 and TRBJ2-7, with 9 bases identical to TRBD1. This CDR3 contains 15 residues. Germline CDR1 MNHEY, CDR2 SMNVEV (reference sequence). V was clipped by 4 bases and J by 3 bases; unmatched bases: 7. This chain's CDR3 is CASSWGQGPSYEQYF. The CDR3 DNA follows: TGTGCCAGCAGTTGGGGACAGGGACCCAGCTACGAGCAGTACTTC.

V is TRBV19 and J is TRBJ2-3; TRBD2 matches at 9 bases. The V gene end was trimmed by 5 bases and the J gene end by 1 base; junction bases not matched to a gene: 16. The CDR3 sequence is 19 residues long. Germline V gives CDR1 LNHDA, CDR2 SQIVND (reference sequence). The CDR3 coding sequence is TGTGCCAGTAGTGCCTCCGCCGGAGGAGCGGGGGGAGGCACAGATACGCAGTATTTT. Translation: CASSASAGGAGGGTDTQYF.

The chain has TRBV9 and TRBJ2-3; D is tentatively TRBD1 or TRBD2 (5 bases each). V was pared by 0 bases and J by 3 bases, with 11 bases between. The germline CDR1 and CDR2 sequences are SGDLS and YYNGEE. The CDR3 spans 15 residues. The CDR3, as DNA: TGTGCCAGCAGCGTAGGGGGGATGGTGACAGATACGCAGTATTTT. The encoded protein is CASSVGGMVTDTQYF.

This chain connects TRBV11-3 to TRBJ2-1, with D hard to call. Germline assignment: CDR1 SGHNT and CDR2 YENEEA. Trimming stripped 6 bases from V and 5 bases from J, with 8 bases between. The CDR3 contains 12 residues. This chain's CDR3 is CASRGNHNEQFF. In DNA form, the CDR3 reads TGTGCCAGCAGGGGGAATCACAATGAGCAGTTCTTC.

The J gene is TRBJ2-5, the V gene TRBV6-5; unclear D gene. V lost 2 bases and J lost 5, with 12 bases in between. The germline CDR1 and CDR2 sequences are MNHEY and SVGAGI. The CDR3 has 14 amino acids. The CDR3 region has the DNA TGTGCCAGCAGTTACAGGCTAGTGGGGGAGACCCAGTACTTC. Translating it yields CASSYRLVGETQYF.

V gene TRBV10-2 combines with J gene TRBJ2-6; D might be TRBD1 (6 bases). The CDR3 extends over 16 amino acids. The germline V gene encodes CDR1 WSHSY and CDR2 SAAADI. The V end lost 4 bases, the J end lost 4 bases, and 14 bases lay between the germline ends. Here the CDR3 reads CASSGSGAGGANVLTF. For the CDR3, the DNA is TGCGCCAGCAGTGGTTCAGGGGCTGGGGGGGCCAACGTCCTGACTTTC.

This clone was observed once. This chain links TRBV27 with TRBJ2-3, with 13 bases matching TRBD2. This CDR3 comprises 16 residues. Germline V lookup: CDR1 MNHEY, CDR2 SMNVEV (reference sequence). After removal of 4 bases from V and 3 bases from J, the junction contained 4 bases not matched to a gene. CDR3 nucleotides: TGTGCCAGCAGTTGGACTAGCGGGAGAGGGACAGATACGCAGTATTTT. It specifies CASSWTSGRGTDTQYF.

This clone was counted between two and nine times. The chain links TRBV7-9 to TRBJ1-2, with D unresolved. The germline gives CDR1 SEHNR, CDR2 FQNEAQ (reference sequence). Trimming took 4 bases from V and 6 from J, leaving 9 bases between them. This CDR3 region has 12 residues. CDR3 DNA: TGTGCCAGCAGCTCCGGGAATAATGGCTACACCTTC. It codes for CASSSGNNGYTF.

V and J are TRBV10-3 and TRBJ2-5; a weak D match, TRBD2 (6 bases). Germline assignment: CDR1 ENHRY and CDR2 SYGVKD. This CDR3 has 16 amino acids. The V gene lost 3 bases and the J gene lost 2 bases, with 16 bases spanning the gap. The CDR3 DNA sequence: TGTGCCATCAGTGATGGGTTTGTGCGGGGTCAAGAGACCCAGTACTTC. This sequence encodes CAISDGFVRGQETQYF.

This rearrangement joins TRBV30 to TRBJ1-2; the D gene is possibly TRBD1 (6 bases). This CDR3 comprises 16 residues. Deletions cut 1 base from V and 5 bases from J, with 20 bases between. CDR1 and CDR2 (germline): GTSNPN, SVGIG (reference sequence). This chain's CDR3 is CAWSATGGADGYGYTF. CDR3 bases: TGTGCCTGGAGTGCCACGGGGGGGGCGGATGGATATGGCTACACCTTC.

The gene calls are TRBV11-3 and TRBJ2-7; 10 bases fit TRBD1. The CDR3 extends over 15 amino acids. With V trimmed by 5 bases and J by 5 bases, 9 bases remained unmatched. In germline, CDR1 is SGHNT, CDR2 YENEEA. The CDR3 DNA sequence: TGTGCCAGCAGCCCACTGTCCGGGACAGGGGACGAGCAGTACTTC. Protein product: CASSPLSGTGDEQYF.

This clone was counted only a few times. The chain employs TRBV29-1 and TRBJ1-1, with 7 nucleotides matching TRBD1. The germline gives CDR1 SQVTM, CDR2 ANQGSEA. The V and J ends lost 4 bases and 7 bases, in that order; junction bases with no gene match: 9. The CDR3 is made up of 13 amino acids. The CDR3: CSVGLGGANEAFF. The CDR3 DNA is TGCAGCGTTGGATTAGGGGGCGCGAATGAAGCTTTCTTT.

This clone was counted a single time. This chain joins TRBV10-1 and TRBJ2-7; 9 nucleotides line up with TRBD2. The V and J ends lost 6 bases and 0 bases, in that order; junction bases with no gene match: 6. The CDR3 is 15 amino acids. Looked up from germline, CDR1 is WNHNN and CDR2 is SYGVQD (reference sequence). CDR3 in amino acids: CASRLAGDHSYEQYF. DNA of the CDR3: TGCGCCAGCAGGTTAGCGGGGGACCACTCCTACGAGCAGTACTTC.

The chain uses TRBV28 and TRBJ2-3; unclear D gene. This CDR3 region has 14 residues. Germline loops: CDR1 MDHEN, CDR2 SYDVKM. V gave up 5 bases and J gave up 2 bases, with 11 bases separating them. CDR3 region: CASSPPWDTDTQYF. The CDR3, as DNA: TGTGCCAGCAGTCCCCCTTGGGACACAGATACGCAGTATTTT.

V and J are TRBV7-9 and TRBJ1-1, with 7 bases lining up with TRBD1. The CDR3 runs to 14 residues. The germline gives CDR1 SEHNR, CDR2 FQNEAQ (reference sequence). With V trimmed by 1 base and J by 7 bases, 6 bases remained unmatched. The CDR3 region is CASSLEGALLEAFF. CDR3 DNA: TGTGCCAGCAGCTTAGAGGGGGCTTTGCTTGAAGCTTTCTTT.

The rearrangement links TRBV4-1 to TRBJ2-2; the D gene is possibly TRBD1 (6 bases). Trimming took 0 bases from V and 7 from J, leaving 9 bases between them. The CDR3 is made up of 14 amino acids. The germline V gene has CDR1 MGHRA and CDR2 YSYEKL. The CDR3 DNA reads as TGCGCCAGCAGCCAAGAAGGGGGAATCGGGGAGCTGTTTTTT. It yields the protein CASSQEGGIGELFF.

The table lists this clone with a count of one. J is TRBJ1-1 and V is TRBV5-1, with 9 positions matching TRBD1. The V gene's germline CDR1 is SGHRS and CDR2 YFSETQ. The J segment lost 6 bases and the V segment lost 4 bases, leaving 10 bases of the junction unmatched. The CDR3 spans 15 residues. CDR3 bases: TGCGCCAGCAGCCCGCGGGACAGGGCCAGCGCTGAAGCTTTCTTT. As protein: CASSPRDRASAEAFF.